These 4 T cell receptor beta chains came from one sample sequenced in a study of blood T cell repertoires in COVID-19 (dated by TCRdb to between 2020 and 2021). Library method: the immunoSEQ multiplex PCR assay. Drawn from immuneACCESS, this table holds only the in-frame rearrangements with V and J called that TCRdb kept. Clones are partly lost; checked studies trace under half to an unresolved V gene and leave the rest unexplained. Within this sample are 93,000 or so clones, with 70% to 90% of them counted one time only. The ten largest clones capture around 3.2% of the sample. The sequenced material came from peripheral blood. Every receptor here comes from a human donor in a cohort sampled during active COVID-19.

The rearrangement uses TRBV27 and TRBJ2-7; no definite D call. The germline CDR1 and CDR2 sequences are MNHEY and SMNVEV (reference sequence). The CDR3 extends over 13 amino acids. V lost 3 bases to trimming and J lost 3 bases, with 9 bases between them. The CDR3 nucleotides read TGTGCCAGCAGTTTCATTCGAGGCTACGAGCAGTACTTC. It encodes CASSFIRGYEQYF.

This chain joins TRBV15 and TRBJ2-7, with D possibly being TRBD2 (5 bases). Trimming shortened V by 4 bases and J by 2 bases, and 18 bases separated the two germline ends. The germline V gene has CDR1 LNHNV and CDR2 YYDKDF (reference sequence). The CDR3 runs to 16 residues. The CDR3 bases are TGTGCCACCAGCATTACCGCGTATCAGAGGGCCTACGAGCAGTACTTC. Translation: CATSITAYQRAYEQYF.

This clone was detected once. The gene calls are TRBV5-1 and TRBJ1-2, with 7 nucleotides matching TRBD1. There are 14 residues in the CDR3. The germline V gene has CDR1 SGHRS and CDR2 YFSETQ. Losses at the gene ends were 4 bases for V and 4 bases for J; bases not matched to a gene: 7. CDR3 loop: CASSTTGNSYGYTF. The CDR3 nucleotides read TGCGCCAGCAGCACGACAGGGAATAGCTATGGCTACACCTTC.

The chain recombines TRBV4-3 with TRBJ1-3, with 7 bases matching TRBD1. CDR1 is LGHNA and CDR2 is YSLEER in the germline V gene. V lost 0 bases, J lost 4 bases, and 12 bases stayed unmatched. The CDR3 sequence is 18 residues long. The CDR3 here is CASSQDLRQGLSGNTIYF. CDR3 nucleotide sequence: TGCGCCAGCAGCCAAGATCTGCGACAGGGTCTTTCAGGAAACACCATATATTTT.